The rows below give T cell receptor beta chains drawn from one sample of a study of OX40 agonist ivuxolimab in advanced cancers. The method was immunoSEQ multiplex PCR; TCRdb's version includes in-frame clones alone and lacks a portion of them. The sample contains tens of thousands of clones, about 85% of which appear only once. The source material was CD4+ or CD8+ T cells sorted from blood, sampled in a trial of the OX40 agonist ivuxolimab. All receptors come from an adult with an advanced solid tumor such as melanoma, head and neck, liver or kidney cancer. The CDR3 runs from the conserved cysteine through the conserved F or W. D genes are given only for firm matches. Expanded clones are given a class, and other clones once, few, many or no size at all.

TRBJ2-1,TRBV30,NA,NA,CAWSSFAEQFF
TRBJ2-6,TRBV27,NA,NA,CASSLSASGANVLTF
TRBJ2-3,TRBV5-6,NA,NA,CASSEDPGQRGEQYF
TRBJ2-7,TRBV7-3,NA,NA,CASSALRDNEQYF
TRBJ2-3,TRBV27,TRBD2,NA,CASSPSGSGRHTQYF
TRBJ2-7,TRBV5-1,NA,NA,CASSLSNRVHEQYF
TRBJ2-7,TRBV27,TRBD2,NA,CASSSGLALDEQYF
TRBJ2-7,TRBV27,TRBD1,NA,CASRPTGGLDEQYF
TRBJ1-5,TRBV2,TRBD1,NA,CASSYRGYSNQPQHF
TRBJ2-3,TRBV19,TRBD2,NA,CASSIGLDDTQYF
TRBJ1-2,TRBV11-3,NA,NA,CASSLGMDGYTF
TRBJ2-5,TRBV12-5,NA,NA,CANLTFKGPQETQYF
TRBJ2-1,TRBV19,TRBD1,NA,CASSISQGAAYNEQFF
TRBJ2-7,TRBV6-4,NA,NA,CASSDSTGREYEQYF
TRBJ2-5,TRBV6-6,TRBD2,NA,CASTLGGGAREQYF
TRBJ2-7,TRBV7-9,NA,NA,CASSRGSGQLYEQYF
TRBJ2-5,TRBV6-5,NA,NA,CASSRSGARGETQYF
TRBJ2-2,TRBV4-2,TRBD2,once,CASRRSLISGNFGELFF
TRBJ2-5,TRBV7-9,TRBD1,NA,CASNLDPGTGRYGETQYF
TRBJ1-1,TRBV10-1,NA,NA,CASSDRWEPEAFF
TRBJ2-3,TRBV9,TRBD2,NA,CASSVGAGERPDTQYF
TRBJ2-1,TRBV18,TRBD2,NA,CASSPPTSGTNEQFF
TRBJ2-5,TRBV5-1,NA,NA,CASSLVPGLDTGTQYF
TRBJ2-1,TRBV9,NA,NA,CASSEEGAGQGTYNEQFF
TRBJ2-2,TRBV28,NA,NA,CASRTYSNTGELFF
TRBJ2-3,TRBV7-9,NA,NA,CASSRTLTTSTDTQYF
TRBJ2-3,TRBV23-1,NA,NA,CASSQSQFRADTQYF
TRBJ2-7,TRBV30,NA,NA,CAWSAGGQYEQYF
TRBJ2-5,TRBV5-4,TRBD2,NA,CASSLWTGTTNQETQYF
TRBJ2-7,TRBV5-1,NA,NA,CASSHLTNEQYF